One sample yielded the 14 T cell receptor beta chains listed below, sequenced in a study of shared clonotypes between healthy human individuals. Only in-frame clones appear in the TCRdb table, and some are missing; sequencing was by immunoSEQ multiplex PCR. In the table there are hundreds of thousands of clones, 74% of which are singletons. Sample: memory CD4+ T cells sorted from blood. Indicated subset: CD45RA-negative fraction. Source of these receptors: a woman aged 30 to 39 in good health.

This clone is a singleton in its sample. The gene calls are TRBV19 and TRBJ2-5; D is tentatively TRBD1 or TRBD2 (5 bases each). The germline V gene has CDR1 LNHDA and CDR2 SQIVND (reference sequence). V lost 5 bases and J 5 bases, leaving 9 bases between the germline ends. This CDR3 spans 12 amino acids. CDR3 in DNA: TGTGCCAGTAGTGGGGACGGGGAGACCCAGTACTTC. Residues: CASSGDGETQYF.

The V gene is TRBV5-1, the J gene TRBJ1-6; D unclear. CDR1 and CDR2 (germline): SGHRS, YFSETQ. CDR3 length: 13 amino acids. V was shortened by 6 bases and J by 5 bases, with 9 bases between the two germline ends. The CDR3 nucleotides read TGCGCCAGCAAGGAGTACAATAATTCACCCCTCCACTTT. It specifies CASKEYNNSPLHF.

A word on this clone: Other DNA sequences in this sample translate to the same CDR3. V usage is TRBV6-1 and J usage is TRBJ1-5; D ambiguous. The CDR3 length is 15 residues. CDR1 and CDR2 (germline): MNHNS, SASEGT. V gave up 2 bases and J gave up 0 bases, with 8 bases separating them. The CDR3 sequence: CASSETRNSNQPQHF. The DNA of the CDR3 is TGTGCCAGCAGTGAAACACGGAATAGCAATCAGCCCCAGCATTTT.

This chain connects TRBV19 to TRBJ1-5, with 7 bases matching TRBD1. The CDR3 length is 14 residues. CDR1 and CDR2 (germline): LNHDA, SQIVND (reference sequence). Trimming at V came to 3 bases and at J to 7 bases, leaving 6 bases not matched to a gene. CDR3: CASSIGAGGQPQHF. The CDR3 DNA sequence: TGTGCCAGTAGTATTGGGGCAGGGGGACAGCCCCAGCATTTT.

The chain recombines TRBV30 with TRBJ2-7; 7 nucleotides agree with TRBD1. Trimming at V came to 0 bases and at J to 1 base, leaving 6 bases not matched to a gene. CDR3 length equals 15 residues. Germline lookup yields CDR1 GTSNPN and CDR2 SVGIG (reference sequence). For the CDR3, the DNA is TGTGCCTGGAGTGTACTAGGGACAGCGTCCTACGAGCAGTACTTC. It is translated as CAWSVLGTASYEQYF. The full variable domain, completed using reference TRBV30 and TRBJ2-7, is SQTIHQWPATLVQPVGSPLSLECTVEGTSNPNLYWYRQAAGRGLQLLFYSVGIGQISSEVPQNLSASRPQDRQFILSSKKLLLSDSGFYLCAWSVLGTASYEQYFGPGTRLTVT.

This rearrangement joins TRBV30 to TRBJ1-4; unclear D gene. The CDR3 sequence is 11 residues long. The germline V and J ends were trimmed by 2 bases and 5 bases, with 3 bases remaining between them. Germline CDR1 is GTSNPN and CDR2 is SVGIG (reference sequence). CDR3 amino acids: CAWSKNEKLFF. The CDR3 DNA follows: TGTGCCTGGAGTAAGAATGAAAAACTGTTTTTT. Variable domain in full (rest from reference TRBV30 and TRBJ1-4): SQTIHQWPATLVQPVGSPLSLECTVEGTSNPNLYWYRQAAGRGLQLLFYSVGIGQISSEVPQNLSASRPQDRQFILSSKKLLLSDSGFYLCAWSKNEKLFFGSGTQLSVL.

The genes are TRBV28 and TRBJ2-3, with D hard to call. From germline, CDR1 is MDHEN and CDR2 SYDVKM. V lost 5 bases, J lost 2 bases, and 17 bases lay in between. The CDR3 loop spans 16 amino acids. CDR3 region: CASSPLAERNTDTQYF. CDR3 DNA: TGTGCCAGCAGTCCTCTGGCTGAGAGAAACACAGATACGCAGTATTTT.

The chain recombines TRBV30 with TRBJ2-5; no clear D. With 3 bases removed from V and 5 bases from J, the gap between germline ends came to 13 bases. The CDR3 extends over 13 amino acids. Germline CDR1 reads GTSNPN; CDR2 reads SVGIG (reference sequence). The DNA for the CDR3 is TGTGCCTGGAGGGCGGATAGTCGGGAGACCCAGTACTTC. Translation gives CAWRADSRETQYF.

The chain links TRBV6-5 to TRBJ1-4; no clear D gene. Trimming took off 6 bases at V and 3 bases at J, with 8 bases between the two ends. CDR1 MNHEY and CDR2 SVGAGI come from the germline V gene. The CDR3 runs 13 residues. The CDR3 here is CASRTRANEKLFF. CDR3 nucleotide sequence: TGTGCCAGCAGGACGAGGGCTAATGAAAAACTGTTTTTT.

This clone occurred a few times. The gene calls are TRBV2 and TRBJ1-5; D is unclear. Looked up from germline, CDR1 is SNHLY and CDR2 is FYNNEI. Trimming took 6 bases from V and 0 from J, leaving 9 bases between them. This CDR3 has 14 residues. The CDR3 coding sequence is TGTGCCAGCAGAGCCGGGATTAGCAATCAGCCCCAGCATTTT. It yields the protein CASRAGISNQPQHF. The full variable domain, with the rest looked up from reference TRBV2 and TRBJ1-5, is EPEVTQTPSHQVTQMGQEVILRCVPISNHLYFYWYRQILGQKVEFLVSFYNNEISEKSEIFDDQFSVERPDGSNFTLKIRSTKLEDSAMYFCASRAGISNQPQHFGDGTRLSIL.

This clone was detected many times. V and J are TRBV5-1 and TRBJ1-4, with TRBD1 identical over 8 bases. The germline CDR1 and CDR2 sequences are SGHRS and YFSETQ. The CDR3 sequence is 16 residues long. Trimming removed 5 bases from V and 8 bases from J; junction bases left unmatched: 14. The CDR3: CASSRLGGTGGEKLFF. The DNA of the CDR3 is TGCGCCAGCAGTCGCCTGGGGGGGACAGGTGGAGAAAAACTGTTTTTT.

As regards this clone: Just one base apart from a much larger clone, this may be a read error. The same CDR3 can be traced to other DNA sequences in this sample. The chain uses TRBV5-1 and TRBJ2-3; D call uncertain. The V gene lost 3 bases and the J gene lost 2 bases, with 7 bases spanning the gap. The CDR3 loop spans 13 amino acids. The germline gives CDR1 SGHRS, CDR2 YFSETQ. The CDR3: CASSSTFTDTQYF. DNA for the CDR3: TGCGCCAGCAGCTCCACTTTCACAGATACGCAGTATTTT. Full variable domain (outside the CDR3, taken from reference TRBV5-1 and TRBJ2-3): KAGVTQTPRYLIKTRGQQVTLSCSPISGHRSVSWYQQTPGQGLQFLFEYFSETQRNKGNFPGRFSGRQFSNSRSEMNVSTLELGDSALYLCASSSTFTDTQYFGPGTRLTVL.

As DNA, the CDR3 is TGTGCCGCTTACCTCCCCTGGAGCGGGGCCTCCACAGATACGCAGTATTTT. It is translated as CAAYLPWSGASTDTQYF. The chain links TRBV2 to TRBJ2-3, with TRBD2 matching 7 bases. This CDR3 region has 17 residues. The ends lost 11 bases at V and 2 bases at J; junction bases unmatched: 19. Germline-derived CDR1 and CDR2 are SNHLY and FYNNEI.

This clone was detected ten times or more. The chain joins TRBV28 to TRBJ2-1, with a tentative D call TRBD1 (5 bases). V was shortened by 3 bases and J by 12 bases, with 15 bases between the two germline ends. The CDR3 is made up of 13 amino acids. The germline gives CDR1 MDHEN, CDR2 SYDVKM. Here the CDR3 reads CASSLDTRSGQFF. The CDR3 DNA reads TGTGCCAGCAGTTTGGACACAAGGTCAGGGCAGTTCTTC.